This is a list of T cell receptor beta chains from one sample in a study of cytomegalovirus exposure and HLA in healthy donors. Profiling relied on immunoSEQ multiplex PCR, and the TCRdb table lists in-frame clones only, not all of them. The sample carries 150,000 to 200,000 clones, roughly 82% recorded once. The sample was PBMCs. Every receptor here comes from a woman aged 45-60 years in good health and CMV-seropositive. Both conserved end residues are part of each CDR3. Fields, in order: V gene, J gene, clone size, D gene, CDR3 protein, CDR3 DNA. D genes are given only for firm matches. Some rows have no size entry. The others give once, few or many, or a class for an expanded clone.

>TRBV4-1|TRBJ1-6|.|TRBD1
CASSQPRTGEYNSPLHF
TGCGCCAGCAGCCAACCAAGGACAGGGGAATATAATTCACCCCTCCACTTT
>TRBV2|TRBJ2-5|.|TRBD1
CASSQTGYQETQYF
TGTGCCAGCAGCCAGACAGGGTACCAAGAGACCCAGTACTTC
>TRBV18|TRBJ2-5|.|.
CASSPMGRETQYF
TGTGCCAGCTCCCCCATGGGGCGGGAGACCCAGTACTTC
>TRBV11-2|TRBJ1-1|.|.
CASSLDPGTEAFF
TGTGCCAGCAGCTTAGACCCGGGCACTGAAGCTTTCTTT
>TRBV28|TRBJ2-7|.|.
CASSFWSTAYEQYF
TGTGCCAGCAGTTTCTGGAGCACTGCCTACGAGCAGTACTTC
>TRBV6-5|TRBJ2-1|few|TRBD2
CAVIKVGGANEQFF
TGTGCCGTTATAAAGGTCGGGGGGGCGAATGAGCAGTTCTTC
>TRBV10-1|TRBJ2-6|.|TRBD1
CASLTGGAVWRSGANVLTF
TGCGCCAGCCTGACAGGGGGCGCGGTGTGGCGGTCTGGGGCCAACGTCCTGACTTTC
>TRBV7-2|TRBJ2-5|.|TRBD2
CASSPGSGGAAETQYF
TGTGCCAGCAGCCCAGGTAGCGGGGGGGCCGCGGAGACCCAGTACTTC
>TRBV10-3|TRBJ2-7|.|.
CASSVNYEQYF
TGTGCCAGCAGTGTAAACTACGAGCAGTACTTC
>TRBV10-2|TRBJ1-2|.|.
CASSDPGDYGYTF
TGCGCCAGCAGTGACCCGGGAGACTATGGCTACACCTTC
>TRBV19|TRBJ2-3|.|TRBD2
CASSIGTPGTSALDTQYF
TGTGCCAGTAGTATAGGGACACCCGGGACTAGCGCTCTAGATACGCAGTATTTT
>TRBV5-1|TRBJ2-7|.|.
CASSFRGDEQYF
TGCGCCAGCAGCTTCAGGGGGGACGAGCAGTACTTC
>TRBV18|TRBJ1-3|.|TRBD1
CASSPGQTSGNTIYF
TGTGCCAGCTCACCGGGACAGACTTCTGGAAACACCATATATTTT
>TRBV6-1|TRBJ1-5|.|.
CASSEPGASNQPQHF
TGTGCCAGCAGTGAACCAGGGGCTAGCAATCAGCCCCAGCACTTT
>TRBV5-4|TRBJ2-1|few|TRBD1
CASSGTGGFNEQFF
TGTGCCAGCAGCGGGACAGGGGGCTTTAATGAGCAGTTCTTC
>TRBV2|TRBJ1-6|once|.
CASSDERDSPLHF
TGTGCCAGCAGTGACGAACGGGATTCACCCCTCCACTTT
>TRBV2|TRBJ2-3|.|TRBD1
CASSPGTGMDTQYF
TGTGCCAGCAGTCCCGGGACAGGTATGGATACGCAGTATTTT
>TRBV9|TRBJ1-1|few|.
CASSALAGMNTEAFF
TGTGCCAGCAGCGCATTGGCAGGTATGAACACTGAAGCTTTCTTT
>TRBV7-9|TRBJ2-6|.|.
CASSSGPISGANVLTF
TGTGCCAGCTCCTCCGGTCCCATCTCTGGGGCCAACGTCCTGACTTTC
>TRBV11-2|TRBJ2-7|.|TRBD2
CASSFQGGGPYEQYF
TGTGCCAGCAGCTTTCAGGGCGGGGGGCCCTACGAGCAGTACTTC
>TRBV5-1|TRBJ2-1|.|TRBD2
CASSRGVQNEQFF
TGCGCCAGCAGCCGGGGGGTACAGAATGAGCAGTTCTTC
>TRBV7-2|TRBJ1-2|.|.
CASSQGLPYGYTF
TGTGCCAGCAGCCAGGGACTTCCCTATGGCTACACCTTC
>TRBV6-4|TRBJ2-1|once|.
CASNLEGGGSYNEQFF
TGTGCCAGCAACCTCGAGGGCGGAGGGTCCTACAATGAGCAGTTCTTC
>TRBV7-8|TRBJ2-1|.|TRBD2
CASSIRPGLAGERRYNEQFF
TGTGCCAGCAGCATACGCCCGGGACTAGCGGGGGAGAGACGATACAATGAGCAGTTCTTC
>TRBV28|TRBJ1-3|.|TRBD1
CASTGGGQGALAGNTIYF
TGTGCCAGCACCGGGGGGGGACAGGGGGCTTTAGCTGGAAACACCATATATTTT
>TRBV7-9|TRBJ2-5|.|.
CSSSRSSETQYF
TGTTCCAGCAGCCGGAGTTCAGAGACCCAGTACTTC
>TRBV15|TRBJ1-2|.|TRBD1
CATSRDDRGSYGYTF
TGTGCCACCAGCAGAGACGACAGGGGAAGCTATGGCTACACCTTC
>TRBV11-2|TRBJ1-2|.|.
CASSGTGLYGYTF
TGTGCCAGCAGCGGAACAGGGCTCTATGGCTACACCTTC
>TRBV30|TRBJ1-4|.|.
CAWAPREGVGKLFF
TGTGCCTGGGCCCCCAGGGAAGGGGTCGGAAAACTGTTTTTT
>TRBV30|TRBJ1-2|.|.
CAWTAEGLGSYGYTF
TGTGCCTGGACCGCAGAGGGATTGGGGAGCTATGGCTACACCTTC
>TRBV27|TRBJ2-1|.|.
CASNIGQGLYNEQFF
TGTGCCAGCAATATCGGGCAGGGCCTCTACAATGAGCAGTTCTTC
>TRBV5-1|TRBJ2-3|.|TRBD2
CASSLAATSGVDTQYF
TGCGCCAGCAGCTTGGCCGCGACTAGCGGGGTGGATACGCAGTATTTT
>TRBV6-6|TRBJ1-6|once|.
CASSYGGGNSPLHF
TGTGCCAGCAGTTACGGGGGCGGTAATTCACCCCTCCACTTT
>TRBV16|TRBJ2-5|.|.
CASSPDPGLEGETQYF
TGTGCCAGCAGCCCCGATCCCGGCCTGGAGGGTGAGACCCAGTACTTC
>TRBV19|TRBJ2-1|.|TRBD2
CASSPGGAYEQFF
TGTGCCAGTAGTCCGGGGGGGGCCTATGAGCAGTTCTTC
>TRBV7-6|TRBJ1-5|.|.
CASSLRGGNQPQHF
TGTGCCAGCAGCTTACGGGGGGGCAATCAGCCCCAGCATTTT
>TRBV27|TRBJ2-5|.|TRBD2
CASRPAGGQETQYF
TGTGCCAGCAGGCCTGCGGGGGGACAAGAGACCCAGTACTTC
>TRBV5-8|TRBJ2-7|once|.
CASSPRVAEQYF
TGTGCCAGCAGCCCGAGGGTAGCGGAGCAGTACTTC
>TRBV29-1|TRBJ1-2|.|.
CSVEAGLENYGYTF
TGCAGCGTTGAGGCGGGGTTGGAAAACTATGGCTACACCTTC
>TRBV6-6|TRBJ2-5|.|.
CASRQQGGTAGEQYF
TGTGCCAGCAGACAACAAGGCGGGACAGCTGGAGAGCAGTACTTC